What follows are 22 T cell receptor beta chains derived from one specimen sequenced in a study of T cell repertoires in cytomegalovirus infection. MiXCR, applied by TCRdb to the reads, yields one record per CDR3 protein. The sample lists 50,000 or so distinct CDR3 sequences, 20% to 25% occurring once. The antigens these receptors bind are not known. Sequenced sample: PBMCs, sequenced either directly or after in vitro stimulation (not recorded which). The receptors were gathered from a human donor in good health (CMV status not recorded). Some clones in this sample may be carry-over from other donors' samples.

In its sample, this clonotype was seen many times. The chain has TRBV7-2 and TRBJ2-2; 7 bases are a match to TRBD2. Germline CDR1 SGHTA, CDR2 FQGNSA. The CDR3 covers 15 residues. Trimming cost V 7 bases and J 3 bases; bases outside gene matches: 8. The CDR3 bases are TGTGCCAGCACTCTAAGCGGGATATACACCGGGGAGCTGTTTTTT. This encodes CASTLSGIYTGELFF. Full variable domain (remainder filled in from reference TRBV7-2 and TRBJ2-2): GAGVSQSPSNKVTEKGKDVELRCDPISGHTALYWYRQSLGQGLEFLIYFQGNSAPDKSGLPSDRFSAERTGGSVSTLTIQRTQQEDSAVYLCASTLSGIYTGELFFGEGSRLTVL.

V usage is TRBV7-1 and J usage is TRBJ2-5, with 7 bases identical to TRBD1. TRBV7-1 is designated an ORF whose function remains uncertain. CDR3 length equals 11 residues. V trimming: 7 bases; J trimming: 7 bases; junction bases outside the gene matches: 3. The CDR3 DNA sequence: TGTGCCAGCAACCCAGGGGGGACCCAGTACTTC. It is translated as CASNPGGTQYF.

This clonotype showed up just a few times. The V gene is TRBV24-1, the J gene TRBJ2-7; the D gene is possibly TRBD2 (5 bases). The CDR3 is 13 amino acids. With 4 bases removed from V and 5 bases from J, the gap between germline ends came to 11 bases. Per the germline V gene, CDR1 is KGHDR and CDR2 is SFDVKD. The CDR3 coding sequence is TGTGCCACCAGTGACCCCGGGGATGACGAGCAGTACTTC. Translation: CATSDPGDDEQYF.

This clonotype appeared a few times. The chain recombines TRBV6-5 with TRBJ2-2; 7 nucleotides line up with TRBD1. The germline CDR1 and CDR2 sequences are MNHEY and SVGAGI. V trimming: 2 bases; J trimming: 2 bases; junction bases outside the gene matches: 8. CDR3 length: 17 amino acids. In DNA form, the CDR3 reads TGTGCCAGCAGTTACGTCACAGGGGTCATAAACACCGGGGAGCTGTTTTTT. Amino acids: CASSYVTGVINTGELFF.

This clonotype showed up just a few times. The gene calls are TRBV19 and TRBJ1-1; D call uncertain. Trimming took 11 bases from V and 5 from J, leaving 9 bases between them. Per germline, CDR1 LNHDA and CDR2 SQIVND (reference sequence). This CDR3 has 10 residues. DNA of the CDR3: TGTGCCTCCCTAGGGACTGAAGCTTTCTTT. Its translation: CASLGTEAFF.

The table lists this clonotype with many counts. V usage is TRBV6-5 and J usage is TRBJ2-1, with 7 positions matching TRBD2. The trim removed 2 bases at V and 6 bases at J, leaving 4 bases unmatched. CDR3 length equals 14 residues. From germline, CDR1 is MNHEY and CDR2 SVGAGI. In nucleotides, the CDR3 is TGTGCCAGCAGTTACCGGACTAGGGGCAATGAGCAGTTCTTC. Its translation is CASSYRTRGNEQFF.

V is TRBV7-9 and J is TRBJ1-4, with unresolved D. Germline V gene sequence: CDR1 SEHNR, CDR2 FQNEAQ (reference sequence). V lost 4 bases to trimming and J lost 2 bases, with 14 bases between them. The length of the CDR3 is 16 residues. In nucleotides, the CDR3 is TGTGCCAGCAGCTCCGTGGTGGGCATCACTAATGAAAAACTGTTTTTT. Its translation: CASSSVVGITNEKLFF. Full variable domain (remainder filled in from reference TRBV7-9 and TRBJ1-4): DTGVSQNPRHKITKRGQNVTFRCDPISEHNRLYWYRQTLGQGPEFLTYFQNEAQLEKSRLLSDRFSAERPKGSFSTLEIQRTEQGDSAMYLCASSSVVGITNEKLFFGSGTQLSVL.

This clonotype was picked up many times. The chain joins TRBV12-3 or TRBV12-4 to TRBJ2-3; a weak D match, TRBD1 (6 bases). The CDR3 covers 15 residues. V lost 7 bases and J 2 bases, leaving 16 bases between the germline ends. CDR3 sequence: CASTLRTANTDTQYF. The CDR3 bases are TGTGCCAGCACTCTCCGGACAGCTAACACAGATACGCAGTATTTT.

The CDR3 DNA follows: TGTGCCAGCAGTCTCAGGGGCGGCTATGGCTACACCTTC. Protein: CASSLRGGYGYTF. The genes are TRBV28 and TRBJ1-2, with a possible D match to TRBD1 (6 bases). The length of the CDR3 is 13 residues. Trimming stripped 5 bases from V and 4 bases from J, with 11 bases between. Germline CDR1 MDHEN, CDR2 SYDVKM.

The chain has TRBV12-3 or TRBV12-4 and TRBJ1-5, with a weak D call TRBD1 (5 bases). V lost 4 bases, J lost 4 bases, and 5 bases lay in between. The CDR3 extends over 12 amino acids. CDR3 nucleotide sequence: TGTGCCAGCAGTTACAGGAATCAGCCCCAGCATTTT. The encoded protein is CASSYRNQPQHF.

Remarks on this clonotype: This could be a read error, since a much larger clone is one nucleotide away. J is TRBJ2-5 and V is TRBV6-1; D is perhaps TRBD2 (5 bases). V was pared by 10 bases and J by 2 bases, with 17 bases between. The CDR3 runs to 14 residues. In germline, CDR1 is MNHNS, CDR2 SASEGT. The CDR3 sequence is CANTDFGGQETQYF. In DNA form, the CDR3 reads TGTGCCAACACGGACTTTGGCGGGCAAGAGACCCAGTACTTC.

This clonotype has a count of ten or more. J is TRBJ1-2 and V is TRBV27, with 8 bases matching TRBD1. CDR1 MNHEY and CDR2 SMNVEV come from the germline V gene (reference sequence). V lost 4 bases to trimming and J lost 5 bases; unmatched junction nucleotides: 9. The CDR3 loop spans 15 amino acids. The CDR3 DNA sequence: TGTGCCAGCAGTTCCCGGGACAGGTGGCTTTATGGCTACACCTTC. Its protein is CASSSRDRWLYGYTF.

This clonotype was counted at least ten times. This chain connects TRBV6-5 to TRBJ1-2, with D unresolved. Trimming left V 6 bases short and J 1 base short, with 12 bases between. This CDR3 region has 14 residues. CDR1 is MNHEY and CDR2 is SVGAGI in the germline V gene. CDR3 DNA sequence: TGTGCCAGCAGCCGCGCGGAGCGTAACTATGGCTACACCTTC. Protein: CASSRAERNYGYTF.

The chain links TRBV7-2 to TRBJ2-2; D call uncertain. With 5 bases removed from V and 6 bases from J, the gap between germline ends came to 10 bases. The CDR3 sequence is 13 residues long. CDR1 and CDR2 (germline): SGHTA, FQGNSA. In DNA, the CDR3 is TGTGCCAGCAGCCCGAGTGGGCCCGGGGAGCTGTTTTTT. Amino acid sequence: CASSPSGPGELFF. Supplemented by reference TRBV7-2 and TRBJ2-2, the full variable domain reads GAGVSQSPSNKVTEKGKDVELRCDPISGHTALYWYRQSLGQGLEFLIYFQGNSAPDKSGLPSDRFSAERTGGSVSTLTIQRTQQEDSAVYLCASSPSGPGELFFGEGSRLTVL.

The chain carries TRBV12-5 and TRBJ2-1; D is perhaps TRBD1 (6 bases). CDR1 and CDR2 from the germline V gene are LGHNT and FRNRAP. V dropped 1 base and J dropped 3 bases, with 7 bases sitting between them. This CDR3 comprises 14 residues. The CDR3 protein is CASGLEGGYNEQFF. In nucleotides, the CDR3 is TGTGCTAGTGGTTTGGAAGGGGGCTACAATGAGCAGTTCTTC.

This clonotype was detected only a few times. The chain employs TRBV2 and TRBJ2-1; 16 bases map to TRBD2. V trimming: 9 bases; J trimming: 8 bases; junction bases outside the gene matches: 1. The CDR3 loop spans 13 amino acids. Germline V CDR1 and CDR2: SNHLY, FYNNEI. The CDR3 sequence: CASGTSGGDEQFF. DNA for the CDR3: TGTGCCAGTGGGACTAGCGGGGGGGATGAGCAGTTCTTC. The entire variable domain, with the rest obtained from reference TRBV2 and TRBJ2-1, is as follows: EPEVTQTPSHQVTQMGQEVILRCVPISNHLYFYWYRQILGQKVEFLVSFYNNEISEKSEIFDDQFSVERPDGSNFTLKIRSTKLEDSAMYFCASGTSGGDEQFFGPGTRLTVL.

This clonotype was recorded many times. This chain uses TRBV28 with TRBJ1-2; 9 nucleotides match TRBD1. Unmatched junction bases numbered 15, after V lost 5 bases and J lost 5 bases. CDR1 is MDHEN and CDR2 is SYDVKM in the germline V gene. The CDR3 totals 17 residues. Written as DNA, the CDR3 is TGTGCCAGCAGTGGTTACCCGGGACAGGGCGTATGGTATGGCTACACCTTC. Translating gives CASSGYPGQGVWYGYTF.

The chain links TRBV29-1 to TRBJ2-6, with D possibly TRBD1 on 7 matching bases. CDR3 length equals 15 residues. The germline V and J ends were trimmed by 6 bases and 4 bases, with 16 bases remaining between them. Looked up from germline, CDR1 is SQVTM and CDR2 is ANQGSEA. CDR3 DNA: TGCAGCGTCGCGGCAGGGGGGACCGGGGCCAACGTCCTGACTTTC. Translated: CSVAAGGTGANVLTF.

The chain carries TRBV7-2 and TRBJ1-6; 8 bases are shared with TRBD1. V gave up 8 bases and J gave up 10 bases; unmatched junction bases: 19. Germline V gene lookup returns CDR1 SGHTA and CDR2 FQGNSA. This CDR3 contains 17 residues. The CDR3 sequence: CASFSQPGGNSGSPLHF. DNA for the CDR3: TGTGCCAGCTTTAGCCAACCAGGGGGCAATTCTGGATCACCCCTCCACTTT.

This clonotype turned up a few times. The rearrangement joins TRBV5-6 to TRBJ2-7, with a tentative D call TRBD1 (5 bases). Germline CDR1 and CDR2: SGHDT and YYEEEE. Deletions cut 4 bases from V and 9 bases from J, with 17 bases between. The CDR3 covers 13 residues. Here the CDR3 reads CASSQSPQTGQYF. The CDR3 DNA follows: TGTGCCAGCAGCCAATCACCCCAAACAGGGCAGTACTTC.

This clonotype was picked up a small number of times. V and J are TRBV5-6 and TRBJ2-3; maybe TRBD2 (5 bases). CDR3 size: 14 residues. CDR1 and CDR2 from the germline V gene are SGHDT and YYEEEE. V lost 2 bases and J 6 bases, leaving 13 bases between the germline ends. The CDR3 DNA reads as TGTGCCAGCAGCTTCGTTGAGGGTCGGGATACGCAGTATTTT. This sequence encodes CASSFVEGRDTQYF.

This clonotype came up a few times. The genes are TRBV6-1 and TRBJ2-7; 7 bases are a match to TRBD1. The junction had 9 bases not matched to a gene; V was cut back by 1 base and J by 3 bases. This CDR3 is 16 amino acids long. CDR1 and CDR2 (germline): MNHNS, SASEGT. CDR3 region: CASSEVLETGSYEQYF. CDR3 in DNA: TGTGCCAGCAGTGAAGTTTTGGAGACAGGGAGCTACGAGCAGTACTTC.